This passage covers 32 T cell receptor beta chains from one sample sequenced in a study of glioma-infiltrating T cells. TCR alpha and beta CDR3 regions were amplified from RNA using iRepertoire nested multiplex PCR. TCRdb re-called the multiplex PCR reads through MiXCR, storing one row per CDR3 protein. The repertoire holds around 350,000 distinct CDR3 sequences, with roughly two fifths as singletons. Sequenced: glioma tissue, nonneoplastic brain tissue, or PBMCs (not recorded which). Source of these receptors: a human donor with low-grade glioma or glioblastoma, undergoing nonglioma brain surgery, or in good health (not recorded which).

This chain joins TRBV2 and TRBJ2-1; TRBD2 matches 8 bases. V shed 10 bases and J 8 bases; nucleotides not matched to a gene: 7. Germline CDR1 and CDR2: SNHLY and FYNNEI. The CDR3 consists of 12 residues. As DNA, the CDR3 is TGTGCCACCTCAGCGGGAGTGGATGAGCAGTTCTTC. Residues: CATSAGVDEQFF.

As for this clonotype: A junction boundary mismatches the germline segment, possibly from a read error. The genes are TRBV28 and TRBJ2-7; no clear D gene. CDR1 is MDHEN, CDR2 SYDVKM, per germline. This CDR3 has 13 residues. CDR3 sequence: CDSSSTFSYEQYF. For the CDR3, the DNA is TGTGACAGCAGTTCGACATTTTCCTACGAGCAGTACTTC.

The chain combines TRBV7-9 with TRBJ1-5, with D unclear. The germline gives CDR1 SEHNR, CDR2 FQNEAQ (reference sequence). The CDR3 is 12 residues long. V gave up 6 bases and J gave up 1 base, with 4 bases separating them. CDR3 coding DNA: TGTGCCAGCAGTGTGAGCAATCAGCCCCAGCATTTT. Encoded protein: CASSVSNQPQHF. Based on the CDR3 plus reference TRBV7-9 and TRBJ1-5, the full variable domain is DTGVSQNPRHKITKRGQNVTFRCDPISEHNRLYWYRQTLGQGPEFLTYFQNEAQLEKSRLLSDRFSAERPKGSFSTLEIQRTEQGDSAMYLCASSVSNQPQHFGDGTRLSIL.

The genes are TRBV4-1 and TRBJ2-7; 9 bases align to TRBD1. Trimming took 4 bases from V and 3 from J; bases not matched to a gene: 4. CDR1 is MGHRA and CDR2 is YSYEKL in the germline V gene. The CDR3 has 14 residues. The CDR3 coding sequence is TGCGCCAGCAGCCTTGGGACAGGGCACTACGAGCAGTACTTC. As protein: CASSLGTGHYEQYF.

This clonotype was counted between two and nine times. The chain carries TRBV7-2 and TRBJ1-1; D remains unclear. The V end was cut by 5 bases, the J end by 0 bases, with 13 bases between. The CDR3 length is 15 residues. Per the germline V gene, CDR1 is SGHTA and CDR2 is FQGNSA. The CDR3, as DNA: TGTGCCAGCAGCCCCTTCCTTACAGTGAACACTGAAGCTTTCTTT. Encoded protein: CASSPFLTVNTEAFF.

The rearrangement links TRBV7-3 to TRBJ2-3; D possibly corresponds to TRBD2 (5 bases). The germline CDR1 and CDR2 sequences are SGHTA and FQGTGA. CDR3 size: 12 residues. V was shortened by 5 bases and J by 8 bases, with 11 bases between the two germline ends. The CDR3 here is CASSREDGTQYF. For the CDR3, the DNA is TGTGCCAGCAGCCGGGAAGATGGTACGCAGTATTTT.

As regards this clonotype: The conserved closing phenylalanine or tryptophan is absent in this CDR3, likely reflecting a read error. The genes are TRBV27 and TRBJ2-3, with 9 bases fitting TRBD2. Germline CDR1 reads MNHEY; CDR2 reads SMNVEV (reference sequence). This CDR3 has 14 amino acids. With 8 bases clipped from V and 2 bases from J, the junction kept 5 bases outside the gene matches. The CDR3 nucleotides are TGTGCCAGCTCGGGGACTAGCTTCACAGATACGCAGTATCTT. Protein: CASSGTSFTDTQYL.

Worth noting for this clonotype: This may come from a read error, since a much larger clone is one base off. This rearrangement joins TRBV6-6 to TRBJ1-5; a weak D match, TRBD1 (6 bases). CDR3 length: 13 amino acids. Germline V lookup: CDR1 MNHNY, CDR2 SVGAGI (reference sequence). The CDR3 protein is CASSRTVDQPKHF. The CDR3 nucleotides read TGTGCCAGCAGTAGGACAGTGGATCAGCCCAAGCATTTT.

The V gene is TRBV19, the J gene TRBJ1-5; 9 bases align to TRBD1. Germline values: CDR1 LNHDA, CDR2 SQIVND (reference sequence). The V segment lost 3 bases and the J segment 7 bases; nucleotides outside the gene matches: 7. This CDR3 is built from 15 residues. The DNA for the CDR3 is TGTGCCAGTAGTATTAGGGACAGGGCCGGCCAGCCCCAGCATTTT. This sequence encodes CASSIRDRAGQPQHF.

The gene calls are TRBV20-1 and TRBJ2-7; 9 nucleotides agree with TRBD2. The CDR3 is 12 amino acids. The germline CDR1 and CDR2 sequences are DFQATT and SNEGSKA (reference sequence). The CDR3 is CRVAGVAYEQYF. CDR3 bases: TGCAGAGTAGCGGGAGTCGCCTACGAGCAGTACTTC.

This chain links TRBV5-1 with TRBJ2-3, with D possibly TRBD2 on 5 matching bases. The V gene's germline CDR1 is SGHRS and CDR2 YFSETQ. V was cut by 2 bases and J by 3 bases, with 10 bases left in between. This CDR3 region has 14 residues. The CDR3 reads CASSFGVLTDTQYF. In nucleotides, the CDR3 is TGCGCCAGCAGCTTCGGGGTACTTACAGATACGCAGTATTTT. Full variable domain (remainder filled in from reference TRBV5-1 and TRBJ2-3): KAGVTQTPRYLIKTRGQQVTLSCSPISGHRSVSWYQQTPGQGLQFLFEYFSETQRNKGNFPGRFSGRQFSNSRSEMNVSTLELGDSALYLCASSFGVLTDTQYFGPGTRLTVL.

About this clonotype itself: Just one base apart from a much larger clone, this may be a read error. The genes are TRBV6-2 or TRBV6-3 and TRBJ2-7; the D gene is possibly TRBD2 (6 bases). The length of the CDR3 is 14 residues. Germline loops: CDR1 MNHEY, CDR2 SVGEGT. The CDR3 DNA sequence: TGTGCCAGCAGTCCGATGACTAGTTTCAACGAGCAGTGCTTC. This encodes CASSPMTSFNEQCF.

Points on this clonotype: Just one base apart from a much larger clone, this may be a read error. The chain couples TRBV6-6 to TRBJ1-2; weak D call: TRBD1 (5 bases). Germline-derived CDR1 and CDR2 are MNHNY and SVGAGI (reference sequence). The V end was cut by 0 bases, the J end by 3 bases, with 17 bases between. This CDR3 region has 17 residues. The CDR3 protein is CASSYSKVTGLDYGYTF. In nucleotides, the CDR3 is TGTGCCAGCAGTTACTCGAAGGTCACAGGACTGGACTATGGCTACACCTTC.

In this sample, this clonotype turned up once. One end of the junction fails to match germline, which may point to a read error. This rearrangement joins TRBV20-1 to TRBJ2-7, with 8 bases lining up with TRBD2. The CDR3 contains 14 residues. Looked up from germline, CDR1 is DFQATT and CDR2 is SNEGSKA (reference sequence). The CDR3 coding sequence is TGCAGTGTTAGAGGCGGGACTAGGTACTACGAGCAGTACTTC. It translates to CSVRGGTRYYEQYF.

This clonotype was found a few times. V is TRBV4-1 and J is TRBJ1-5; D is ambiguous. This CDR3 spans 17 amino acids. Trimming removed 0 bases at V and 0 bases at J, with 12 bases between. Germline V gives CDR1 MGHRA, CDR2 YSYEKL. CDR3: CASSQDTAAHSNQPQHF. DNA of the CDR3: TGCGCCAGCAGCCAAGATACGGCAGCGCATAGCAATCAGCCCCAGCATTTT.

CDR3 sequence reads: CSLAGGGRNEQFF. Here the CDR3 DNA reads TGCAGTCTGGCGGGAGGGGGGAGGAATGAGCAGTTCTTC. V and J are TRBV20-1 and TRBJ2-1; 9 nucleotides match TRBD2. The CDR3 consists of 13 residues. The J segment lost 7 bases and the V segment lost 8 bases, leaving 9 bases of the junction unmatched. Germline assignment: CDR1 DFQATT and CDR2 SNEGSKA (reference sequence).

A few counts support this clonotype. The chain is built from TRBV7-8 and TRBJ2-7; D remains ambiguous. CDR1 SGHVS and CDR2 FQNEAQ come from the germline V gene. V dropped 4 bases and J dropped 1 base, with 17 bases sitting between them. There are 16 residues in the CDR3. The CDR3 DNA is TGTGCCAGCAGCTCTGGCCCGGCCAGCAAATCCTACGAGCAGTACTTC. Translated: CASSSGPASKSYEQYF.

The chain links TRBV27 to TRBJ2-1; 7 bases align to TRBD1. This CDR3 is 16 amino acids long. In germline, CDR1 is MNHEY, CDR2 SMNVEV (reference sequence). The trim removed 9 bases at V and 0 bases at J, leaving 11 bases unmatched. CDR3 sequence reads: CARNFIPGGSYNEQFF. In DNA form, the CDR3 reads TGTGCCAGGAATTTCATCCCAGGGGGCTCCTACAATGAGCAGTTCTTC.

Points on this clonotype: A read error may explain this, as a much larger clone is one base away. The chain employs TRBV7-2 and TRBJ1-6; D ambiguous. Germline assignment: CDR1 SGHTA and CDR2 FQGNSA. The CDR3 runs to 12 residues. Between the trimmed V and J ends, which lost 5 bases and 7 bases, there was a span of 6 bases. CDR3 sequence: CASSAGNSPLHF. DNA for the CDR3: TGTGCCAGCAGCGCGGGGAATTCACCCCTCCACTTT.

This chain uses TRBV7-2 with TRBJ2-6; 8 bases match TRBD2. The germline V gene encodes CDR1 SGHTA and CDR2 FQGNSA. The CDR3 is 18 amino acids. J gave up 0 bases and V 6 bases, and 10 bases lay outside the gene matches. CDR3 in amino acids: CASSLVGAGVSGANVLTF. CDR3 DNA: TGTGCCAGCAGTCTAGTAGGAGCGGGAGTCTCTGGGGCCAACGTCCTGACTTTC.

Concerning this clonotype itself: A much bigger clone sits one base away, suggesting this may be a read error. CDR3 nucleotides: TGTGCCACCAGCAGCCGGGGGGACTATGAAGCTTTCTTT. This encodes CATSSRGDYEAFF. The genes are TRBV15 and TRBJ1-1, with D tentatively TRBD1 (5 bases). V was cut by 3 bases and J by 7 bases, with 12 bases left in between. Looked up from germline, CDR1 is LNHNV and CDR2 is YYDKDF (reference sequence). The CDR3 spans 13 residues. Based on the CDR3 plus reference TRBV15 and TRBJ1-1, the full variable domain is DAMVIQNPRYQVTQFGKPVTLSCSQTLNHNVMYWYQQKSSQAPKLLFHYYDKDFNNEADTPDNFQSRRPNTSFCFLDIRSPGLGDTAMYLCATSSRGDYEAFFGQGTRLTVV.

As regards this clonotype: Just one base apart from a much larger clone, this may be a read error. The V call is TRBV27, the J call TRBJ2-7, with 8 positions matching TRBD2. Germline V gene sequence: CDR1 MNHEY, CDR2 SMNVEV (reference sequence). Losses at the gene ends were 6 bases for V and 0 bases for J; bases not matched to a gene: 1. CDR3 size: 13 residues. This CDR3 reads CASRTSDSYEQYF. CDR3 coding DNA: TGTGCCAGCAGGACTAGCGACTCCTACGAGCAGTACTTC.

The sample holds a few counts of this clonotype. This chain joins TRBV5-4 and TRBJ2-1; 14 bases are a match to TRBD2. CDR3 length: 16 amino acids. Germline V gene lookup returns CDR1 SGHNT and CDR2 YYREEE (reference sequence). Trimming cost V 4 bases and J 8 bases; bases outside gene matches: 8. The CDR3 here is CASSGAPGLAGDEQFF. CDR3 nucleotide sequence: TGTGCCAGCAGCGGGGCTCCGGGACTAGCGGGAGATGAGCAGTTCTTC. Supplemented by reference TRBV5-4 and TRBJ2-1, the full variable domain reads ETGVTQSPTHLIKTRGQQVTLRCSSQSGHNTVSWYQQALGQGPQFIFQYYREEENGRGNFPPRFSGLQFPNYSSELNVNALELDDSALYLCASSGAPGLAGDEQFFGPGTRLTVL.

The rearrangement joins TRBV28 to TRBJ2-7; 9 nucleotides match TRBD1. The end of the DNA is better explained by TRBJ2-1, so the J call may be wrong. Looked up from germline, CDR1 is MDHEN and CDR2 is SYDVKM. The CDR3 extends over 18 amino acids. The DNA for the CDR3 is TGTGCCAGCAGTACACACTCTTGGGACAGGGAACCCACCTACGAGCAGTTCTTC. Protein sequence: CASSTHSWDREPTYEQFF.

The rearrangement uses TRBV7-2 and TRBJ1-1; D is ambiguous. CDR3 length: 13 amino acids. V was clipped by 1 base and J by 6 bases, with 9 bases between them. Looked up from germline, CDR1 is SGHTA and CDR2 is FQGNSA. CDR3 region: CASSLEVEAEAFF. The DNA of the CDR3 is TGTGCCAGCAGCTTAGAGGTGGAAGCTGAAGCTTTCTTT.

The CDR3 is CASSLGTSDGTDTQYF. In DNA form, the CDR3 reads TGTGCCAGCAGCTTAGGGACTAGCGATGGCACAGATACGCAGTATTTT. The chain combines TRBV7-9 with TRBJ2-3; 9 nucleotides line up with TRBD2. The junction had 3 bases not matched to a gene; V was cut back by 1 base and J by 1 base. The CDR3 consists of 16 residues. Germline values: CDR1 SEHNR, CDR2 FQNEAQ (reference sequence).

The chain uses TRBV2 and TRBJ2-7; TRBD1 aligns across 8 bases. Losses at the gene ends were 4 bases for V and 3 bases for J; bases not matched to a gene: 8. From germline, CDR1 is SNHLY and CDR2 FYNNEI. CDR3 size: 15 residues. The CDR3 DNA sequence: TGTGCCAGCAGTGTGATAGGGACAGGACTCTACGAGCAGTACTTC. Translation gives CASSVIGTGLYEQYF.

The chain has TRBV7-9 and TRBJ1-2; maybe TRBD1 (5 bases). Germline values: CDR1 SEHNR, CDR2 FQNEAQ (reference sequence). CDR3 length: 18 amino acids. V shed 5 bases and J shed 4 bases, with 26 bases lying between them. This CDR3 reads CASSPTPPFGEGSYGYTF. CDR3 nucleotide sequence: TGTGCCAGCAGCCCCACCCCACCTTTCGGGGAGGGGAGCTATGGCTACACCTTC. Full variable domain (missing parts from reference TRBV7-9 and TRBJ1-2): DTGVSQNPRHKITKRGQNVTFRCDPISEHNRLYWYRQTLGQGPEFLTYFQNEAQLEKSRLLSDRFSAERPKGSFSTLEIQRTEQGDSAMYLCASSPTPPFGEGSYGYTFGSGTRLTVV.

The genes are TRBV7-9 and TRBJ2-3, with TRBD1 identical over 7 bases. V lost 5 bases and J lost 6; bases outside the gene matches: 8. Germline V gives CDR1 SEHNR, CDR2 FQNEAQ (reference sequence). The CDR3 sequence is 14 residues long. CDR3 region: CASSTYRGLDTQYF. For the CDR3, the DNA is TGTGCCAGCAGCACTTACAGGGGATTGGATACGCAGTATTTT.

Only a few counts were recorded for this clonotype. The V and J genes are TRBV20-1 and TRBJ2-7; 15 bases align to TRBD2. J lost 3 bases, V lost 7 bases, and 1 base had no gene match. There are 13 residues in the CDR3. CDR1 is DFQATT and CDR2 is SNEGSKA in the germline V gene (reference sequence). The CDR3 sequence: CSGTSGRVYEQYF. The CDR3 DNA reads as TGCAGTGGGACTAGCGGGAGGGTCTACGAGCAGTACTTC.

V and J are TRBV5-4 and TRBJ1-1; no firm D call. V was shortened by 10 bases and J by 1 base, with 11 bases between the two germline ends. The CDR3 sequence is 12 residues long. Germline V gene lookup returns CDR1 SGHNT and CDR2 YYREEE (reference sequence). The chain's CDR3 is CAAGPQNTEAFF. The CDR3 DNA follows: TGTGCCGCTGGGCCCCAGAACACTGAAGCTTTCTTT.

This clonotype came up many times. The CDR3 DNA reads TGCAGTGCTAGTTCATCGGAGACCCAGTACTTC. This translates into CSASSSETQYF. The chain carries TRBV20-1 and TRBJ2-5; unclear D gene. Trimming pared 3 bases from V and 5 bases from J, leaving 7 bases between. Germline V gene sequence: CDR1 DFQATT, CDR2 SNEGSKA (reference sequence). CDR3 size: 11 residues.